The entry below describes one T cell receptor beta chain. The antigen remains unidentified. The time point here: persistent/refractory GD, antithyroid drugs over 5 years with positive TRAb. PBMC-derived RNA was used for the TCR library. According to the study, TCR beta libraries were built with iRepertoire HTBI primers and CDR3-region Arm-PCR. TCRdb reprocessed the multiplex PCR reads via MiXCR and lists one record per CDR3 protein. This sample has almost 350,000 distinct CDR3 sequences; less than 20% occur once, and the top ten carry roughly 27%. Germline CDR1 SEHNR, CDR2 FQNEAQ (reference sequence). The CDR3 has 16 amino acids. The V gene lost 3 bases and the J gene lost 2 bases, with 17 bases spanning the gap. This specimen belongs to a study of regulatory T cells in long-lasting Graves disease. Broader study findings: For persistent Graves' patients, TCR diversity was lower than for newly diagnosed ones. Having few samples may have compromised the accuracy. Sampling was limited to peripheral blood rather than thyroid tissue.

The specimen was peripheral blood mononuclear cells (PBMCs), collected when the disease was refractory, from a patient treated with antithyroid drugs. J is TRBJ2-7 and V is TRBV7-9; D may match TRBD1 or TRBD2 (5 bases each). This receptor was taken from a female donor with Graves disease. The CDR3 DNA follows: TGTGCCAGCAGCTTGAGACTGGGGGAAGCGACCTACGAGCAGTACTTC. As protein: CASSLRLGEATYEQYF. Looking up the rest from reference TRBV7-9 and TRBJ2-7 gives the full variable domain: DTGVSQNPRHKITKRGQNVTFRCDPISEHNRLYWYRQTLGQGPEFLTYFQNEAQLEKSRLLSDRFSAERPKGSFSTLEIQRTEQGDSAMYLCASSLRLGEATYEQYFGPGTRLTVT.